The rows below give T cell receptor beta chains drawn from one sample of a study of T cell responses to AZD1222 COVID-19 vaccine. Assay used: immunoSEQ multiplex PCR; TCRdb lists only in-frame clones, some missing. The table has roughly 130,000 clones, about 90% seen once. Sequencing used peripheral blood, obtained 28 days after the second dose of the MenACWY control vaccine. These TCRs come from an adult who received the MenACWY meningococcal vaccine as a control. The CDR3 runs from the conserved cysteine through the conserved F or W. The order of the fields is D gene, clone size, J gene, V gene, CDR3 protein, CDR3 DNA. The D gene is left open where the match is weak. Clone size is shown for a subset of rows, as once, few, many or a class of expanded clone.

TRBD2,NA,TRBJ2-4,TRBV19,CASTGGTSGRATKNIQYF,TGTGCCAGTACGGGGGGAACTAGCGGGAGGGCTACCAAAAACATTCAGTACTTC
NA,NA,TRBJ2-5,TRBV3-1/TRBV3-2,CASSQGVGGALFSRGTQYF,TGTGCCAGCAGCCAAGGTGTGGGGGGGGCTCTTTTCTCGAGAGGGACCCAGTACTTC
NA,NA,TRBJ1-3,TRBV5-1,CASSLGDSSPGNTIYF,TGCGCCAGCAGCTTGGGAGACAGTTCGCCTGGAAACACCATATATTTT
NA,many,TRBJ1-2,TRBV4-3,CASSQEGNYGYTF,TGCGCCAGCAGCCAAGAGGGAAACTATGGCTACACCTTC
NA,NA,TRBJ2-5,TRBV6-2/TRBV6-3,CASSLNRVETQYF,TGTGCCAGCAGCCTCAACAGGGTAGAGACCCAGTACTTC
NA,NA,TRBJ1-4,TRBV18,CASSEGPAGINEKLFF,TGTGCCAGCTCAGAAGGTCCAGCGGGCATTAATGAAAAACTGTTTTTT
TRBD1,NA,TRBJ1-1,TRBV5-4,CASSPGQGKGTTEAFF,TGTGCCAGCAGCCCGGGACAGGGGAAAGGAACCACTGAAGCTTTCTTT
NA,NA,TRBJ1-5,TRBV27,CASSLDSWSQPQHF,TGTGCCAGCAGTCTAGACAGTTGGTCTCAGCCCCAGCATTTT
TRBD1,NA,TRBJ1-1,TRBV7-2,CASSSQTGTEAFF,TGTGCCAGCAGCTCCCAGACAGGGACTGAAGCTTTCTTT
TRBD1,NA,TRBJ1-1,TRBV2,CASKVQGAPGTEAFF,TGTGCCAGCAAGGTACAGGGGGCGCCCGGGACTGAAGCTTTCTTT
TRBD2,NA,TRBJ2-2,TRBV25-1,CASSGSSGGRYTGELFF,TGTGCCAGCAGTGGGTCAAGCGGGGGGCGGTACACCGGGGAGCTGTTTTTT
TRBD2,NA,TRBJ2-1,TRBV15,CATSRGTSGTYNEQFF,TGTGCCACCAGCAGAGGGACTAGCGGGACCTACAATGAGCAGTTCTTC
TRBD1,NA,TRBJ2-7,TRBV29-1,CSIVGTAYEQYF,TGCAGCATCGTCGGGACAGCCTACGAGCAGTACTTC
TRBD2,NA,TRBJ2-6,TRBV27,CASSLGGRGAWAGANVLTF,TGTGCCAGCAGTCTGGGGGGGCGGGGGGCCTGGGCTGGGGCCAACGTCCTGACTTTC
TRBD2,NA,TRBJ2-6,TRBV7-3,CASSPRGGRLSSGANVLTF,TGTGCCAGCAGCCCGCGGGGGGGCAGGCTCAGCTCTGGGGCCAACGTCCTGACTTTC
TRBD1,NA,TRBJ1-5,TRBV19,CASRDRGGQPQHF,TGTGCCAGTAGAGACAGGGGTGGGCAGCCCCAGCATTTT
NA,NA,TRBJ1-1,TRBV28,CASRPTGFTEAFF,TGTGCCAGCAGACCTACAGGTTTCACTGAAGCTTTCTTT
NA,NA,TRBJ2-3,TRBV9,CASSVDSPDTQYF,TGTGCCAGCAGCGTAGACAGCCCAGATACGCAGTATTTT
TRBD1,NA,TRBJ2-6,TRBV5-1,CASSLRDSGSGANVLTF,TGCGCCAGCAGCTTGAGGGACAGCGGATCTGGGGCCAACGTCCTGACTTTC
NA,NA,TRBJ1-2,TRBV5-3,CARTVKGSRYGYTF,TGTGCCAGAACCGTAAAGGGCAGCCGCTATGGCTACACCTTC
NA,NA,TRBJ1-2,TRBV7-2,CASSLLGRGYTF,TGTGCCAGCAGCCTCTTGGGGAGGGGCTACACCTTC
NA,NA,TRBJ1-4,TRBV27,CASSPTTNEKLFF,TGTGCCAGCAGTCCGACAACTAATGAAAAACTGTTTTTT
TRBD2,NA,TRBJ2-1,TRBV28,CASSYRTSGTYNEQFF,TGTGCCAGCAGTTATAGGACTAGCGGGACCTACAATGAGCAGTTCTTC
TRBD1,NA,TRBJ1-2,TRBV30,CAWSPDDRGSGGYTF,TGTGCCTGGAGCCCAGACGACAGGGGTTCGGGTGGCTACACCTTC
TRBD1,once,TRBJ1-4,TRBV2,CASRLQGAINEKLFF,TGTGCCAGCAGGCTTCAGGGGGCAATTAATGAAAAACTGTTTTTT
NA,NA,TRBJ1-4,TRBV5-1,CASRPLGSNEKLFF,TGCGCCAGCAGACCGCTGGGGTCTAATGAAAAACTGTTTTTT
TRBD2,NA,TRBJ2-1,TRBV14,CASSQDLGLGYNEQFF,TGTGCCAGCAGCCAAGATCTTGGACTAGGATACAATGAGCAGTTCTTC
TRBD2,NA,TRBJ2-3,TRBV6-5,CASRPGTSPTDTQYF,TGTGCCAGCAGGCCCGGGACTAGCCCCACAGATACGCAGTATTTT
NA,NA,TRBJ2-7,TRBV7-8,CPTLGIYEQYF,TGTCCGACGTTGGGGATCTACGAGCAGTACTTC
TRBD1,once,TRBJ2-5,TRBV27,CASSLFGRGSETQYF,TGTGCCAGCAGTTTATTTGGCAGGGGGTCCGAGACCCAGTACTTC
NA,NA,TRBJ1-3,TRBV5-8,CASSLRVVAGNTIYF,TGTGCCAGCAGCTTGCGAGTTGTGGCTGGAAACACCATATATTTT
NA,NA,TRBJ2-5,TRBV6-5,CASSGKGGYETQYF,TGTGCCAGCAGCGGGAAGGGGGGGTATGAGACCCAGTACTTC
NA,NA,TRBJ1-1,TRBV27,CARAGMLNTEAFF,TGTGCCAGGGCCGGGATGTTGAACACTGAAGCTTTCTTT
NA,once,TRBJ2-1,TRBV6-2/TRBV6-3,CASSREWIPYNEQFF,TGTGCCAGCAGTCGGGAGTGGATCCCTTACAATGAGCAGTTCTTC
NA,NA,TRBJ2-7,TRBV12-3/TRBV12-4,CASSAYYEQYF,TGTGCCAGCAGTGCCTATTACGAGCAGTACTTC
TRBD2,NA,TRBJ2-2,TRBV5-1,CASSPTAGPNTGELFF,TGCGCCAGCAGCCCCACAGCGGGGCCAAACACCGGGGAGCTGTTTTTT
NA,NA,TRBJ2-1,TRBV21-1,CASSKVGIRPQDPGHNEQFF,TGTGCCAGCAGCAAAGTAGGAATTCGACCACAAGACCCCGGGCACAATGAGCAGTTCTTC
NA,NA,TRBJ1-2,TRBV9,CASSVDGGGGSYGYTF,TGTGCCAGCAGCGTAGATGGGGGTGGAGGGTCGTATGGCTACACCTTC
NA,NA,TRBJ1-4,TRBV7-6,CASSLGRQGYEKLFF,TGTGCCAGCAGCTTAGGCCGGCAGGGGTATGAAAAACTGTTTTTT
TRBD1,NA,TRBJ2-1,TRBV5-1,CASSPGTGKDNEQFF,TGCGCCAGCAGCCCGGGGACAGGGAAAGACAATGAGCAGTTCTTC
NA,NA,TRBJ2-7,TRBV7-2,CASSLVEGGSYEQYF,TGTGCCAGCAGCTTAGTCGAGGGCGGGTCCTACGAGCAGTACTTC
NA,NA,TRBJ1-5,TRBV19,CASSIAGDGQPQHF,TGTGCCAGTAGTATAGCGGGTGATGGTCAGCCCCAGCATTTT
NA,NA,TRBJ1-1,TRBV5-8,CASSLVGLPEAFF,TGTGCCAGCAGCTTGGTGGGTTTGCCTGAAGCTTTCTTT
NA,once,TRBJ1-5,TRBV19,CASSRGHTTISNQPQHF,TGTGCCAGTAGTCGGGGACACACCACAATTAGCAATCAGCCCCAGCATTTT